These T cell receptor beta chains were read from a single sample in a study of blood T cell repertoires in COVID-19. Sequenced by immunoSEQ multiplex PCR; TCRdb stores in-frame clones only, minus some. The sample has approximately 200,000 clones; approximately 86% are singletons. Sequencing was performed on peripheral blood. These receptor sequences come from a man between 65 and 85 years old with active or convalescent COVID-19. Each CDR3 is given with its conserved first and last residue. The order of the fields is V gene, D gene, clone size, J gene, CDR3 protein, CDR3 DNA. The D gene is left open where the match is weak. Clone sizes are given selectively: once, few, many, or a class where the clone is expanded.

v_call: TRBV11-2
d_call: NA
clone_size: NA
j_call: TRBJ2-3
cdr3_aa: CASRTPTGADTQYF
cdr3_nt: TGTGCCAGCAGGACCCCTACGGGGGCAGATACGCAGTATTTT

v_call: TRBV2
d_call: NA
clone_size: NA
j_call: TRBJ2-7
cdr3_aa: CASKLVWPYEQYF
cdr3_nt: TGTGCCAGTAAACTAGTGTGGCCCTACGAGCAGTACTTC

v_call: TRBV3-1/TRBV3-2
d_call: NA
clone_size: once
j_call: TRBJ1-1
cdr3_aa: CASSQDPRGNTEAFF
cdr3_nt: TGTGCCAGCAGCCAAGATCCCAGAGGGAACACTGAAGCTTTCTTT

v_call: TRBV20-1
d_call: NA
clone_size: NA
j_call: TRBJ1-1
cdr3_aa: CSASKAGSVNTEAFF
cdr3_nt: TGCAGTGCTAGTAAGGCAGGGTCGGTGAACACTGAAGCTTTCTTT

v_call: TRBV5-1
d_call: NA
clone_size: NA
j_call: TRBJ2-7
cdr3_aa: CASSHQPTGRYEQYF
cdr3_nt: TGCGCCAGCAGCCATCAGCCGACAGGTCGATACGAGCAGTACTTC

v_call: TRBV5-4
d_call: NA
clone_size: NA
j_call: TRBJ1-6
cdr3_aa: CASSSQGQTNSPLHF
cdr3_nt: TGTGCCAGCAGCTCCCAGGGGCAGACAAATTCACCCCTCCACTTT

v_call: TRBV19
d_call: NA
clone_size: NA
j_call: TRBJ2-1
cdr3_aa: CASSPRPQGTTYNEQFF
cdr3_nt: TGTGCCAGTAGTCCCCGACCCCAGGGTACTACCTACAATGAGCAGTTCTTC

v_call: TRBV7-2
d_call: NA
clone_size: NA
j_call: TRBJ2-3
cdr3_aa: CASSLGLFTDTQYF
cdr3_nt: TGTGCCAGCAGCTTAGGACTCTTCACAGATACGCAGTATTTT

v_call: TRBV6-2/TRBV6-3
d_call: TRBD1
clone_size: NA
j_call: TRBJ1-5
cdr3_aa: CASSYGQGVRGNQPQHF
cdr3_nt: TGTGCCAGCAGTTACGGACAGGGCGTGCGTGGCAATCAGCCCCAGCATTTT

v_call: TRBV15
d_call: TRBD1
clone_size: NA
j_call: TRBJ2-7
cdr3_aa: CATSRAGTGTYEQYF
cdr3_nt: TGTGCCACCAGCAGGGCCGGGACAGGGACCTACGAGCAGTACTTC

v_call: TRBV13
d_call: NA
clone_size: NA
j_call: TRBJ2-3
cdr3_aa: CASSLASPTDTQYF
cdr3_nt: TGTGCCAGCAGCTTAGCTAGCCCCACAGATACGCAGTATTTT

v_call: TRBV28
d_call: NA
clone_size: NA
j_call: TRBJ2-7
cdr3_aa: CASRGVSYEQYF
cdr3_nt: TGTGCCAGCAGAGGGGTATCCTACGAGCAGTACTTC

v_call: TRBV11-2
d_call: TRBD2
clone_size: NA
j_call: TRBJ2-7
cdr3_aa: CASSLSGLAGHVAYEQYF
cdr3_nt: TGTGCCAGCAGCTTATCGGGACTAGCGGGACATGTGGCCTACGAGCAGTACTTC

v_call: TRBV6-5
d_call: NA
clone_size: NA
j_call: TRBJ1-3
cdr3_aa: CASSRGVGNTIYF
cdr3_nt: TGTGCCAGCAGTCGTGGAGTTGGAAACACCATATATTTT

v_call: TRBV11-3
d_call: NA
clone_size: NA
j_call: TRBJ2-1
cdr3_aa: CASSLEQDNEQFF
cdr3_nt: TGTGCCAGCAGCTTAGAGCAGGACAATGAGCAGTTCTTC

v_call: TRBV10-3
d_call: TRBD2
clone_size: NA
j_call: TRBJ2-7
cdr3_aa: CAIRQSSGTTYEQYF
cdr3_nt: TGTGCCATCAGACAAAGTAGCGGGACTACCTACGAGCAGTACTTC

v_call: TRBV5-4
d_call: TRBD1
clone_size: NA
j_call: TRBJ2-1
cdr3_aa: CASSLGGQGGVEQFF
cdr3_nt: TGTGCCAGCAGCTTGGGAGGACAGGGGGGTGTTGAGCAGTTCTTC

v_call: TRBV5-5
d_call: TRBD2
clone_size: NA
j_call: TRBJ2-3
cdr3_aa: CASSLIASGVDTQYF
cdr3_nt: TGTGCCAGCAGCTTGATCGCTAGCGGGGTAGATACGCAGTATTTT

v_call: TRBV14
d_call: TRBD1
clone_size: NA
j_call: TRBJ1-5
cdr3_aa: CASSQVGQGAEDQPQHF
cdr3_nt: TGTGCCAGCAGCCAAGTCGGACAGGGGGCGGAGGATCAGCCCCAGCATTTT

v_call: TRBV23-1
d_call: TRBD1
clone_size: NA
j_call: TRBJ1-4
cdr3_aa: CASSQSDRFNEKLFF
cdr3_nt: TGCGCCAGCAGTCAATCGGACAGGTTTAATGAAAAACTGTTTTTT

v_call: TRBV28
d_call: NA
clone_size: NA
j_call: TRBJ2-7
cdr3_aa: CASRADTGKLGSYEQYF
cdr3_nt: TGTGCCAGCAGGGCCGACACAGGGAAGTTAGGCTCCTACGAGCAGTACTTC

v_call: TRBV30
d_call: NA
clone_size: NA
j_call: TRBJ1-6
cdr3_aa: CAWIRGGEANSPLHF
cdr3_nt: TGTGCCTGGATACGAGGGGGGGAGGCGAATTCACCCCTCCACTTT

v_call: TRBV15
d_call: TRBD2
clone_size: NA
j_call: TRBJ2-3
cdr3_aa: CATSRDLAGGADTQYF
cdr3_nt: TGTGCCACCAGCAGAGATCTAGCGGGAGGAGCAGATACGCAGTATTTT

v_call: TRBV18
d_call: TRBD2
clone_size: NA
j_call: TRBJ2-1
cdr3_aa: CASSPPTGTSDHNEQFF
cdr3_nt: TGTGCCAGCTCACCACCGACCGGGACTAGCGACCACAATGAGCAGTTCTTC

v_call: TRBV7-8
d_call: NA
clone_size: once
j_call: TRBJ1-2
cdr3_aa: CASSLQRENYGYTF
cdr3_nt: TGTGCCAGCAGCTTACAAAGAGAGAACTATGGCTACACCTTC

v_call: TRBV19
d_call: NA
clone_size: NA
j_call: TRBJ1-5
cdr3_aa: CASSISGDNQPQHF
cdr3_nt: TGTGCCAGTAGTATCTCAGGGGACAATCAGCCCCAGCATTTT

v_call: TRBV7-2
d_call: NA
clone_size: once
j_call: TRBJ1-6
cdr3_aa: CASSSGHGVGNSPLHF
cdr3_nt: TGTGCCAGCAGCTCCGGACATGGGGTTGGGAATTCACCCCTCCACTTT

v_call: TRBV27
d_call: NA
clone_size: few
j_call: TRBJ2-2
cdr3_aa: CASNPGWPNTGELFF
cdr3_nt: TGTGCCAGCAACCCCGGGTGGCCGAACACCGGGGAGCTGTTTTTT

v_call: TRBV5-1
d_call: NA
clone_size: NA
j_call: TRBJ2-2
cdr3_aa: CASTVGTLTGELFF
cdr3_nt: TGCGCCAGCACCGTCGGGACTCTCACCGGGGAGCTGTTTTTT

v_call: TRBV7-8
d_call: NA
clone_size: NA
j_call: TRBJ1-5
cdr3_aa: CASSPGQIQPQHF
cdr3_nt: TGTGCCAGCAGCCCAGGACAGATTCAGCCCCAGCATTTT

v_call: TRBV4-1
d_call: TRBD1
clone_size: NA
j_call: TRBJ2-7
cdr3_aa: CASSQIGGPGYEQYF
cdr3_nt: TGCGCCAGCAGCCAAATAGGGGGCCCTGGTTACGAGCAGTACTTC

v_call: TRBV10-2
d_call: NA
clone_size: NA
j_call: TRBJ2-5
cdr3_aa: CASSDSPSFGMRTQYF
cdr3_nt: TGCGCCAGCAGTGACTCACCTAGTTTCGGGATGCGGACCCAGTACTTC

v_call: TRBV5-1
d_call: TRBD2
clone_size: NA
j_call: TRBJ2-1
cdr3_aa: CASSLPHRLAGGNEQFF
cdr3_nt: TGCGCCAGCAGCTTGCCCCACCGACTAGCGGGAGGTAATGAGCAGTTCTTC

v_call: TRBV20-1
d_call: NA
clone_size: NA
j_call: TRBJ1-2
cdr3_aa: CSARRDGYTF
cdr3_nt: TGCAGTGCTAGACGGGATGGCTACACCTTC

v_call: TRBV7-9
d_call: TRBD2
clone_size: once
j_call: TRBJ2-1
cdr3_aa: CASSSGLDALGQFF
cdr3_nt: TGTGCCAGCAGCTCAGGACTAGATGCCTTAGGGCAGTTCTTC

v_call: TRBV7-2
d_call: TRBD2
clone_size: once
j_call: TRBJ2-1
cdr3_aa: CASRDGLAGGPLFF
cdr3_nt: TGTGCCAGCCGCGACGGACTAGCGGGAGGGCCGTTGTTCTTC

v_call: TRBV2
d_call: NA
clone_size: NA
j_call: TRBJ2-5
cdr3_aa: CASSEWGLGETQYF
cdr3_nt: TGTGCCAGCAGTGAATGGGGGCTCGGGGAGACCCAGTACTTC

v_call: TRBV30
d_call: NA
clone_size: NA
j_call: TRBJ2-2
cdr3_aa: CAWLNLDSWNTGELFF
cdr3_nt: TGTGCCTGGCTTAACCTGGACAGTTGGAACACCGGGGAGCTATTTTTT

v_call: TRBV19
d_call: TRBD1
clone_size: NA
j_call: TRBJ1-5
cdr3_aa: CASTEDRGSYSNQPQHF
cdr3_nt: TGTGCCAGTACCGAGGACAGGGGGTCATATAGCAATCAGCCCCAGCATTTT